The 2 T cell receptor beta chains given below trace back to one sample, sequenced in a study of beta chain features in type 1 diabetes. Study results and limitations: TCRB CDR3s were moderately but significantly shorter in Type 1 diabetes patients in all four CD4+ subsets.

For these TCRs, the target antigens are not known. Expressed TCRB transcripts were sequenced, since all the RNA that had been isolated was reverse transcribed. Sequenced by immunoSEQ multiplex PCR; TCRdb stores in-frame clones only, minus some. This repertoire shows roughly 340,000 clones, around an eighth found once; its top ten account for 0.015%. Specimen: naive CD4+ T cells from blood. Receptors originate from a woman aged 18-29 years with type 1 diabetes.

This chain links TRBV2 with TRBJ2-1, with TRBD2 identical over 14 bases. Germline V gives CDR1 SNHLY, CDR2 FYNNEI. With 6 bases clipped from V and 10 bases from J, the junction kept 11 bases outside the gene matches. The CDR3 is 16 amino acids. The CDR3 DNA reads as TGTGCCAGCAGGCCCCCGGGACTAGCGGGAGTGTGGGAGCAGTTCTTC. As protein: CASRPPGLAGVWEQFF.

In this sample, this clone turned up a few times. The genes are TRBV5-6 and TRBJ2-3; tentatively, D is TRBD2 (6 bases). Looked up from germline, CDR1 is SGHDT and CDR2 is YYEEEE. This CDR3 has 15 amino acids. V shed 5 bases and J shed 0 bases, with 13 bases lying between them. This chain's CDR3 is CASRDRDSSTDTQYF. DNA of the CDR3: TGTGCCAGCAGGGACCGGGACTCTAGCACAGATACGCAGTATTTT.